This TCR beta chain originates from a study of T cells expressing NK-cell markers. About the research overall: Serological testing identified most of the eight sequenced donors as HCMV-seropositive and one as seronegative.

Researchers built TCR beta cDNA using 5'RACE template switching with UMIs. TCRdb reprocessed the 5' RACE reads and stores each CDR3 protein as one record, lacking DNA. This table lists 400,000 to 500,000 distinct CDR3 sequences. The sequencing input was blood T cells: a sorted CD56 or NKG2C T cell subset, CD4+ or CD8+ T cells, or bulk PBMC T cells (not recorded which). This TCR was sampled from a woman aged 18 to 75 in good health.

CDR3 protein: CAWSVWGHGNQPQHF. J is TRBJ1-5 and V is TRBV30; TCRdb selects TRBD1, and the lack of DNA leaves this call unchecked. CDR3 length: 15 residues. Germline lookup yields CDR1 GTSNPN and CDR2 SVGIG (reference sequence).